A selection of T cell receptor beta chains follows, all from one sample in a study of blood T cell repertoires in COVID-19. Sequencing used immunoSEQ multiplex PCR; TCRdb keeps in-frame clones, though not all of them. The repertoire holds approximately 80,000 clones, with around 89% as singletons. Input material: peripheral blood. The receptors come from a human donor in a cohort sampled during active COVID-19. Each CDR3 is given with its conserved first and last residue. The order of the fields is J gene, D gene, V gene, clone size, CDR3 protein, CDR3 DNA. D genes are given only for firm matches. Rows give clone size only sometimes, using once, few, many, or a class for an expanded clone.

j_call: TRBJ2-7
d_call: NA
v_call: TRBV7-2
clone_size: NA
cdr3_aa: CASSLNGGARMIYEQYF
cdr3_nt: TGTGCCAGCAGCTTAAACGGCGGCGCTCGAATGATCTACGAGCAGTACTTC

j_call: TRBJ2-3
d_call: TRBD2
v_call: TRBV6-1
clone_size: NA
cdr3_aa: CASSDSGGTDTQYF
cdr3_nt: TGTGCCAGCAGTGATAGCGGGGGCACAGATACGCAGTATTTT

j_call: TRBJ2-4
d_call: NA
v_call: TRBV19
clone_size: once
cdr3_aa: CASSIGRATKNIQYF
cdr3_nt: TGTGCCAGTAGTATAGGCAGGGCTACCAAAAACATTCAGTACTTC

j_call: TRBJ1-3
d_call: NA
v_call: TRBV6-1
clone_size: few
cdr3_aa: CASSEVLNSGNTIYF
cdr3_nt: TGTGCCAGCAGTGAAGTACTGAACTCCGGAAACACCATATATTTT

j_call: TRBJ1-4
d_call: TRBD1
v_call: TRBV7-9
clone_size: NA
cdr3_aa: CASSSGGINEKLFF
cdr3_nt: TGTGCCAGCAGCTCAGGGGGCATTAATGAAAAACTGTTTTTT

j_call: TRBJ2-7
d_call: NA
v_call: TRBV7-3
clone_size: few
cdr3_aa: CASSLLLRAGAPYEQYF
cdr3_nt: TGTGCCAGCAGCTTACTGCTCCGGGCAGGGGCTCCCTACGAGCAGTACTTC

j_call: TRBJ2-3
d_call: TRBD2
v_call: TRBV2
clone_size: NA
cdr3_aa: CASSGLAASTDTQYF
cdr3_nt: TGTGCCAGCAGTGGACTAGCGGCTAGCACAGATACGCAGTATTTT

j_call: TRBJ1-6
d_call: TRBD1
v_call: TRBV7-2
clone_size: NA
cdr3_aa: CASSPDRVARNSPLHF
cdr3_nt: TGTGCCAGCAGCCCAGACAGGGTCGCTCGTAATTCACCCCTCCACTTT

j_call: TRBJ2-3
d_call: TRBD2
v_call: TRBV20-1
clone_size: NA
cdr3_aa: CSASSAYKRGGLDTQYF
cdr3_nt: TGCAGTGCTAGTAGCGCCTATAAGCGGGGGGGCCTGGATACGCAGTATTTT

j_call: TRBJ2-7
d_call: TRBD2
v_call: TRBV4-1
clone_size: NA
cdr3_aa: CASSQVARLAGGGEQYF
cdr3_nt: TGCGCCAGCAGCCAAGTAGCCCGACTAGCGGGAGGAGGTGAGCAGTACTTC

j_call: TRBJ2-1
d_call: TRBD2
v_call: TRBV3-1/TRBV3-2
clone_size: once
cdr3_aa: CASSRRGLAGGPKGNEQFF
cdr3_nt: TGTGCCAGCAGCAGACGGGGACTAGCGGGAGGGCCAAAGGGGAATGAGCAGTTCTTC

j_call: TRBJ2-2
d_call: NA
v_call: TRBV10-3
clone_size: NA
cdr3_aa: CAISASGELFF
cdr3_nt: TGTGCCATCAGTGCTAGCGGGGAGCTGTTTTTT

j_call: TRBJ2-1
d_call: TRBD2
v_call: TRBV5-6
clone_size: NA
cdr3_aa: CASSNGLAWSEQFF
cdr3_nt: TGTGCCAGCAGCAATGGACTAGCGTGGAGTGAGCAGTTCTTC

j_call: TRBJ1-2
d_call: NA
v_call: TRBV7-8
clone_size: NA
cdr3_aa: CASSLASGEGYTF
cdr3_nt: TGTGCCAGCAGCTTAGCCTCAGGGGAAGGCTACACCTTC

j_call: TRBJ2-2
d_call: NA
v_call: TRBV11-2
clone_size: NA
cdr3_aa: CASSPSAGTENTGELFF
cdr3_nt: TGTGCCAGCAGCCCTAGCGCTGGGACAGAGAACACCGGGGAGCTGTTTTTT

j_call: TRBJ1-1
d_call: TRBD1
v_call: TRBV5-1
clone_size: once
cdr3_aa: CASSPGQVWTEAFF
cdr3_nt: TGCGCCAGCAGCCCGGGACAGGTCTGGACTGAAGCTTTCTTT

j_call: TRBJ2-1
d_call: NA
v_call: TRBV19
clone_size: NA
cdr3_aa: CASSITFVSPGLRDVTSYNEQFF
cdr3_nt: TGTGCCAGTAGTATAACGTTTGTCTCCCCGGGACTCAGGGATGTAACCTCCTACAATGAGCAGTTCTTC

j_call: TRBJ2-3
d_call: NA
v_call: TRBV19
clone_size: NA
cdr3_aa: CASSTQGSPSTFTDTQYF
cdr3_nt: TGTGCCAGTAGTACTCAGGGTTCCCCGTCCACCTTCACAGATACGCAGTATTTT

j_call: TRBJ2-7
d_call: NA
v_call: TRBV29-1
clone_size: NA
cdr3_aa: CSVEDYGRGAYEQYF
cdr3_nt: TGCAGCGTTGAAGACTATGGCAGGGGAGCCTACGAGCAGTACTTC

j_call: TRBJ1-6
d_call: TRBD1
v_call: TRBV19
clone_size: NA
cdr3_aa: CASSNTGGEAPLHF
cdr3_nt: TGTGCCAGTAGTAACACAGGGGGGGAGGCACCCCTCCACTTT

j_call: TRBJ2-7
d_call: TRBD1
v_call: TRBV28
clone_size: NA
cdr3_aa: CASLQGSYEQYF
cdr3_nt: TGTGCCAGCCTACAGGGGTCCTACGAGCAGTACTTC

j_call: TRBJ1-4
d_call: TRBD1
v_call: TRBV7-9
clone_size: NA
cdr3_aa: CASSLGDRDNEKLFF
cdr3_nt: TGTGCCAGCAGCTTAGGGGACAGGGATAATGAAAAACTGTTTTTT

j_call: TRBJ2-7
d_call: NA
v_call: TRBV4-1
clone_size: few
cdr3_aa: CASSQEAEREQYF
cdr3_nt: TGCGCCAGCAGCCAAGAAGCCGAACGCGAGCAGTACTTC

j_call: TRBJ1-5
d_call: TRBD1
v_call: TRBV19
clone_size: few
cdr3_aa: CASSMRDSANQPQHF
cdr3_nt: TGTGCCAGTAGTATGCGGGACAGCGCGAATCAGCCCCAGCATTTT

j_call: TRBJ1-4
d_call: TRBD1
v_call: TRBV27
clone_size: NA
cdr3_aa: CASSFGQGATNEKLFF
cdr3_nt: TGTGCCAGCAGTTTCGGACAGGGGGCAACTAATGAAAAACTGTTTTTT

j_call: TRBJ2-7
d_call: NA
v_call: TRBV27
clone_size: NA
cdr3_aa: CASSLTRVHEQYF
cdr3_nt: TGTGCCAGCTCACTGACCAGGGTCCACGAGCAGTACTTC

j_call: TRBJ2-3
d_call: NA
v_call: TRBV5-6
clone_size: NA
cdr3_aa: CASSYGLSTDTQYF
cdr3_nt: TGTGCCAGCAGCTATGGACTTAGCACAGATACGCAGTATTTT

j_call: TRBJ2-7
d_call: TRBD2
v_call: TRBV19
clone_size: NA
cdr3_aa: CASSIGTSGTYEQYF
cdr3_nt: TGTGCCAGTAGCATTGGGACTAGCGGCACCTACGAGCAGTACTTC

j_call: TRBJ1-5
d_call: NA
v_call: TRBV12-3/TRBV12-4
clone_size: NA
cdr3_aa: CASSFSQGSPQHF
cdr3_nt: TGTGCCAGCAGTTTCAGTCAGGGGTCGCCCCAGCATTTT

j_call: TRBJ1-2
d_call: NA
v_call: TRBV28
clone_size: NA
cdr3_aa: CASSPRSGHGGYGYTF
cdr3_nt: TGTGCCAGCAGTCCCCGTTCCGGACACGGGGGTTATGGCTACACCTTC

j_call: TRBJ2-3
d_call: NA
v_call: TRBV12-5
clone_size: NA
cdr3_aa: CASGLDILTDTQYF
cdr3_nt: TGTGCTAGTGGTTTGGACATTCTCACAGATACGCAGTATTTT